This is a list of T cell receptor beta chains from one sample in a study of blood T cells in healthy people across ages. TCRdb reprocessed the 5' RACE reads via MiXCR and lists one record per CDR3 protein. The table lists 850,000 or so distinct CDR3 sequences, 25% to 35% of them singletons. The source material was blood. The source of these receptors is a woman older than 75 in good health. Each CDR3 is given with its conserved first and last residue. D genes are given only for firm matches. A row's size may be missing; if present it is once, few, many or a size class.

len	v_gene	j_gene	abundance	d_gene	CDR3nt	CDR3aa
15	TRBV3-1	TRBJ1-4	many	-	TGTGCCAGCAGCCAAGAGGCCCCCAGACCGAAAGAACTGTTTTTT	CASSQEAPRPKELFF
15	TRBV6-2/TRBV6-3	TRBJ1-1	few	-	TGTGCCAGCAGCTCCTTGGGGAGGGCCCAAAACGAAGCTTTCTTT	CASSSLGRAQNEAFF
13	TRBV12-3/TRBV12-4	TRBJ1-1	many	TRBD1	TGTGCCAGCAGCCGGGACAGAAACACTGAAGCTTTCTTT	CASSRDRNTEAFF
12	TRBV10-3	TRBJ2-2	few	-	TGTGCCATCAGTCGTGAGACCGGGGAGCTGTTTTTT	CAISRETGELFF
13	TRBV14	TRBJ1-1	many	-	TGTGCCAGCAGCCTAACAGGGCCGACTGAAGCTTTCTTT	CASSLTGPTEAFF
16	TRBV9	TRBJ2-3	-	TRBD2	TGTGCCAGCAGCGTAGGCCAGCGGGGGGGGACAGATACGCAGTATTTT	CASSVGQRGGTDTQYF
15	TRBV7-2	TRBJ2-3	-	TRBD1	TGTGCCAGCAGCAAGGACAGGGGGCGCACAGATACGCAGTATTTT	CASSKDRGRTDTQYF
13	TRBV20-1	TRBJ1-2	few	-	TGCAGTGCTAACCTTGGACAGCGCTATGGCTACACCTTC	CSANLGQRYGYTF
15	TRBV3-1	TRBJ2-1	-	TRBD2	TGTGCCAGCAGCCAAGAAGGACTAGCCTACAATGAGCAGTTCTTC	CASSQEGLAYNEQFF
15	TRBV6-2/TRBV6-3	TRBJ2-7	many	-	TGTGCCAGCAGTTTCCCGCCGGGGAGAGGGGCCGAGCAGTACTTC	CASSFPPGRGAEQYF
13	TRBV16	TRBJ1-1	-	-	TGTGCCAGCAGCCAAAGCGAGGGTACTGAAGCTTTCTTT	CASSQSEGTEAFF
15	TRBV20-1	TRBJ1-3	-	TRBD1	TGCAGTGCTAGAGGGGCTAGACAGGGCACGGACACCATATATTTT	CSARGARQGTDTIYF
14	TRBV18	TRBJ2-7	few	-	TGTGCCAGCTCCGGCGGAGACCTTACCTACGAGCAGTACTTC	CASSGGDLTYEQYF
14	TRBV7-2	TRBJ1-4	many	-	TGTGCCAGCAGCCGGCGGGGGAGTAATGAAAAACTGTTTTTT	CASSRRGSNEKLFF
14	TRBV5-1	TRBJ2-1	-	TRBD2	TGTGCCAGCAGCATGATAGCGGGGGGGCGCGAGCGGTTCTTC	CASSMIAGGRERFF
16	TRBV5-6	TRBJ1-2	few	-	TGTGCCAGCACCGCGACAGGAGTCGAGGATCGAACAGGCTACACCTTC	CASTATGVEDRTGYTF
14	TRBV11-3	TRBJ2-1	many	-	TGTGCCAGCAGTTTTGGTGGATCCTACAATGAGCAGTTCTTC	CASSFGGSYNEQFF
15	TRBV5-1	TRBJ1-2	many	-	TGCGCCAGCAGAGTCGAGGAGGGGGTACTTTATGGCTACACCTTC	CASRVEEGVLYGYTF
17	TRBV5-1	TRBJ2-2	-	TRBD2	TGCGCCAGCAGCTTGGACCCCGGGACTAGCTCCACCGGGGAGCTGTTTTTT	CASSLDPGTSSTGELFF
15	TRBV7-2	TRBJ1-3	few	-	TGTGCCAGCAGCCTTGACATTCTTCCGGGAAACACCATATATTTT	CASSLDILPGNTIYF
16	TRBV30	TRBJ2-4	-	-	TGTGCCTGGAGCGGGGAGGCGGGCTTAGCCAAAAACATTCAGTACTTC	CAWSGEAGLAKNIQYF
14	TRBV11-3	TRBJ1-1	-	-	TGTGCCAGCAGCTTTCTCGGGGCGGGCACTGAAGCTTTCTTT	CASSFLGAGTEAFF
14	TRBV7-6	TRBJ2-7	many	-	TGTGCCAGCAGCTCTCGGGTACTAGGTTCCGAGCAGTACTTC	CASSSRVLGSEQYF
13	TRBV18	TRBJ2-1	-	-	TGTGCCAGCTCAGGGACCGTAATGGATGAGCAGTTCTTC	CASSGTVMDEQFF
14	TRBV7-2	TRBJ2-3	many	-	TGTGCCAGCAGCCCTGACAGGTTCACAGATACGCAGTATTTT	CASSPDRFTDTQYF
12	TRBV29-1	TRBJ2-5	many	-	TGCAGCGGGGGGTTGAAGGGAGAGACCCAGTACTTC	CSGGLKGETQYF
16	TRBV5-1	TRBJ2-1	many	-	TGCGCCAGCAGCTCAGTTCGGGGGGCCAGGGTGAATGAGCAGTTCTTC	CASSSVRGARVNEQFF
16	TRBV18	TRBJ2-4	few	-	TGTGCCAGCTCACCCGGAACGGACAGCCTCCTTAACATTCAGTACTTC	CASSPGTDSLLNIQYF
16	TRBV3-1	TRBJ2-7	many	-	TGTGCCAGCAGCCAAGATGCCCGCAGGTTATCCTACGAGCAGTACTTC	CASSQDARRLSYEQYF
18	TRBV5-4	TRBJ2-3	few	TRBD2	TGTGCCAGCACCAACGGTCGGGGCGGGGGGGCTAGCACAGATACGCAGTATTTT	CASTNGRGGGASTDTQYF
8	TRBV30	TRBJ1-2	many	-	TGTGCCGCCAGGGGCTACACCTTC	CAARGYTF
13	TRBV6-6	TRBJ2-7	many	-	TGTGCCAGCAGTGGCAGGGAAGCGTACGAGCAGTACTTC	CASSGREAYEQYF
15	TRBV7-9	TRBJ1-2	many	-	TGTGCCAGCAGCTTCGAGTTGGCAGTCGGCTATGGCTACACCTTC	CASSFELAVGYGYTF
14	TRBV3-1	TRBJ2-2	-	-	TGTGCCAGCAGCCAAGGCGCCGGAGCCGGGGAGCTGTTTTTT	CASSQGAGAGELFF
12	TRBV6-6	TRBJ1-6	few	-	TGTGCCAGCTCGCAAACGGACTCACCCCTCCACTTT	CASSQTDSPLHF
14	TRBV6-1	TRBJ2-4	once	TRBD1	TGTGCCAGCAGGAGAGAGGGGGCGAGTAACATTCAGTACTTC	CASRREGASNIQYF
16	TRBV6-6	TRBJ1-6	-	TRBD1	TGTGCCAGCAATAATCCGATGGGACAGGGTAATTCACCCCTCCACTTT	CASNNPMGQGNSPLHF
14	TRBV30	TRBJ1-4	many	-	TGTGCCTGGAGTCCGGACAGCATTAATGAAAAACTGTTTTTT	CAWSPDSINEKLFF
15	TRBV27	TRBJ2-1	-	-	TGTGCCAGCAGTTTTGTAGGGGTAGGGTACAATGAGCAGTTCTTC	CASSFVGVGYNEQFF
15	TRBV12-3/TRBV12-4	TRBJ1-5	few	-	TGTGCCAGCAGTAAAACCTTCGGGAGCAATCAGCCCCAGCATTTT	CASSKTFGSNQPQHF
15	TRBV5-1	TRBJ2-3	few	-	TGCGCCAGCAGCTTGGCGTCCTTTAGCTCAGATACGCAGTATTTT	CASSLASFSSDTQYF
17	TRBV11-2	TRBJ1-1	few	-	TGTGCCAGCAGCTTACCCAGGTCAGGGAATCGGAACACTGAAGCTTTCTTT	CASSLPRSGNRNTEAFF
16	TRBV5-5	TRBJ2-1	many	TRBD1	TGTGCCAGCACGAGCCAGGCAGGGGGCTTCTACAATGAGCAGTTCTTC	CASTSQAGGFYNEQFF
15	TRBV7-2	TRBJ1-1	-	TRBD1	TGTGCCAGCACGTATCGGGGGCAGGGGGGTACTGAAGCTTTCTTT	CASTYRGQGGTEAFF
16	TRBV10-3	TRBJ2-1	-	TRBD2	TGTGCCATCAGAGAGGGACTAGCGGGAGGGTACAATGAGCAGTTCTTC	CAIREGLAGGYNEQFF
13	TRBV12-3/TRBV12-4	TRBJ2-2	many	-	TGTGCCAGCAAACAGACGAACACCGGGGAGCTGTTTTTT	CASKQTNTGELFF
13	TRBV14	TRBJ2-7	-	-	TGTGCCAGCAGCCAAGTCTCCAAGAGAACCCAGTACTTC	CASSQVSKRTQYF
17	TRBV13	TRBJ2-7	-	TRBD2	TGTGCCAGCAGCTACGGCCTGAGCGGGGGGGGCTTCAACGAGCAGTACTTC	CASSYGLSGGGFNEQYF
15	TRBV6-2/TRBV6-3	TRBJ1-1	many	TRBD1	TGTGCCAGCAGGGGGTTTACAGGGGGCAACACTGAAGCTTTCTTT	CASRGFTGGNTEAFF
15	TRBV4-3	TRBJ2-3	many	-	TGCGCCAGCAGCCACCGGGCTAGTGAGAGAGATACGCAGTATTTT	CASSHRASERDTQYF
16	TRBV12-3/TRBV12-4	TRBJ2-3	-	TRBD2	TGTGCCAGCAGTTTACGAGGGAGGGTGGTCGCAGATGCGCAGTATTTT	CASSLRGRVVADAQYF
12	TRBV29-1	TRBJ1-2	many	TRBD1	TGCAGCGCCCCGACAGGGCTCTATGGCTACACCTTC	CSAPTGLYGYTF
14	TRBV6-5	TRBJ1-6	many	TRBD1	TGTGCCACCTCCCTGACAGGGAAGAATTCACCCCTCCACTTT	CATSLTGKNSPLHF
16	TRBV5-1	TRBJ2-1	many	TRBD2	TGCGCCAGCAGCCCTGGGGGACTAGCGGGGACGGATGAGCAGTTCTTC	CASSPGGLAGTDEQFF
14	TRBV6-6	TRBJ2-5	many	-	TGTGCCAGCAGCCTACTGTCGACACAAGAGACCCAGTACTTC	CASSLLSTQETQYF
13	TRBV5-6	TRBJ2-7	few	TRBD1	TGTGCCAGCAGCACGACAGGGGGCAGCGAGCAGTACTTC	CASSTTGGSEQYF
13	TRBV27	TRBJ1-2	many	TRBD1	TGTGCCAGCAGTTACAGGGGATTGAATGGCTACACCTTC	CASSYRGLNGYTF